Detailed here is one T cell receptor (beta chain). Profiled with immunoSEQ multiplex PCR; TCRdb holds only in-frame clones, not every one. The data contain 300,000 to 400,000 clones, approximately 87% of them seen just once; the ten biggest clones take up over 0.9%. The source of the sample is a study of blood T cell repertoires in COVID-19. Per germline, CDR1 LGHNT and CDR2 FRNRAP. Trimming cost V 5 bases and J 7 bases, with 9 bases left between them. CDR3 length: 11 amino acids. The V gene is TRBV12-5, the J gene TRBJ2-7; D is uncertain. The receptor was derived from a woman in her 30s with acute COVID-19. Source material: PBMCs or T cells enriched from blood (not recorded which). CDR3 loop: CASGIHWEQYF. The CDR3 coding sequence is TGTGCTAGTGGTATACATTGGGAGCAGTACTTC.